The 22 T cell receptor beta chains below all came from one sample that was sequenced in a study of Ad26.COV2.S vaccination and SARS-CoV-2 variants. Assay: immunoSEQ multiplex PCR; the TCRdb copy retains only in-frame clones and omits some. The sample has about 350,000 clones; approximately 90% are singletons. Sequenced material: peripheral blood, taken after recovery from COVID-19. The receptors derive from a human donor who had recovered from COVID-19.

The chain combines TRBV2 with TRBJ1-4; D unclear. V was pared by 7 bases and J by 7 bases, with 16 bases between. The CDR3 has 14 amino acids. Germline V gene sequence: CDR1 SNHLY, CDR2 FYNNEI. For the CDR3, the DNA is TGTGCCAGCACCGGCGAGGTACTCCCTGAAAAACTGTTTTTT. It is translated as CASTGEVLPEKLFF.

The chain links TRBV19 to TRBJ1-5, with a weak D call TRBD1 (5 bases). The V end lost 3 bases, the J end lost 5 bases, and 14 bases lay between the germline ends. The CDR3 covers 15 residues. Germline loops: CDR1 LNHDA, CDR2 SQIVND (reference sequence). CDR3 nucleotides: TGTGCCAGTAGTATGGGGGGACGGGGGGATCAGCCCCAGCATTTT. Its protein product is CASSMGGRGDQPQHF.

CDR3 nucleotide sequence: TGCGCCAGCAGGTTGTGGGCCTCGGACAGGGTGACACAAGAGACCCAGTACTTC. Translated, it gives CASRLWASDRVTQETQYF. The V gene is TRBV5-1, the J gene TRBJ2-5; 8 bases line up with TRBD1. The CDR3 loop spans 18 amino acids. Germline V gives CDR1 SGHRS, CDR2 YFSETQ. V shed 5 bases and J 2 bases; nucleotides not matched to a gene: 17.

This chain links TRBV5-1 with TRBJ2-2; unclear D gene. The CDR3 length is 15 residues. The V end was cut by 1 base, the J end by 2 bases, with 9 bases between. Germline assignment: CDR1 SGHRS and CDR2 YFSETQ. The CDR3 loop is CASSLTQTNTGELFF. CDR3 DNA: TGCGCCAGCAGCTTGACACAGACTAACACCGGGGAGCTGTTTTTT.

The chain couples TRBV7-9 to TRBJ1-2; no clear D gene. Germline assignment: CDR1 SEHNR and CDR2 FQNEAQ (reference sequence). Trimming took 4 bases from V and 4 from J, leaving 10 bases between them. This CDR3 is 13 amino acids long. Here the CDR3 DNA reads TGTGCCAGCAGCTCCACAGAGTTCTATGGCTACACCTTC. Translated: CASSSTEFYGYTF.

This clone occurred once. The V gene is TRBV13, the J gene TRBJ2-7, with D possibly matching TRBD1 (6 bases). Trimming removed 2 bases at V and 2 bases at J, with 16 bases between. The CDR3 spans 16 residues. Germline loops: CDR1 PRHDT, CDR2 FYEKMQ (reference sequence). The CDR3 sequence: CASSLSAGAVTYEQYF. As DNA, the CDR3 is TGTGCCAGCAGCTTATCAGCAGGGGCGGTAACCTACGAGCAGTACTTC.

The rearrangement links TRBV4-1 to TRBJ1-1, with 8 bases that match TRBD1. V was pared by 4 bases and J by 5 bases, with 3 bases of the junction left unmatched. This CDR3 is built from 13 residues. Germline-derived CDR1 and CDR2 are MGHRA and YSYEKL. The CDR3 here is CASSLRTGTEAFF. The DNA for the CDR3 is TGCGCCAGCAGCCTCCGGACAGGGACTGAAGCTTTCTTT.

The J gene is TRBJ2-3, the V gene TRBV7-8; tentative D call: TRBD1 (6 bases). V lost 3 bases and J 2 bases, leaving 9 bases between the germline ends. Germline assignment: CDR1 SGHVS and CDR2 FQNEAQ. This CDR3 spans 14 amino acids. The CDR3 is CASSLTGSTDTQYF. CDR3 bases: TGTGCCAGCAGCTTGACAGGCTCCACAGATACGCAGTATTTT.

The chain recombines TRBV6-1 with TRBJ1-2; D unresolved. This CDR3 contains 14 residues. Germline CDR1 MNHNS, CDR2 SASEGT. V lost 2 bases, J lost 7 bases, and 14 bases lay in between. The DNA of the CDR3 is TGTGCCAGCAGTGAACGGGAAGGAGGGATTGGCTACACCTTC. This encodes CASSEREGGIGYTF.

This clone occurred once. Written as DNA, the CDR3 is TGTGCCAGCAGCTGGCCGGGGAGGGGCCTCTCCGAGCAGTACTTC. It codes for CASSWPGRGLSEQYF. V is TRBV7-2 and J is TRBJ2-7; TRBD2 agrees at 7 bases. Trimming at V came to 4 bases and at J to 6 bases, leaving 12 bases not matched to a gene. Per the germline V gene, CDR1 is SGHTA and CDR2 is FQGNSA. The CDR3 runs 15 residues.

The chain is built from TRBV12-5 and TRBJ1-1; 7 nucleotides line up with TRBD1. Trimming took 4 bases from V and 1 from J; bases not matched to a gene: 3. The CDR3 totals 14 residues. Germline lookup yields CDR1 LGHNT and CDR2 FRNRAP. As DNA, the CDR3 is TGTGCTAGTGGTTGGGGGACAGCGAACACTGAAGCTTTCTTT. It yields the protein CASGWGTANTEAFF. Full variable domain (remainder filled in from reference TRBV12-5 and TRBJ1-1): DARVTQTPRHKVTEMGQEVTMRCQPILGHNTVFWYRQTMMQGLELLAYFRNRAPLDDSGMPKDRFSAEMPDATLATLKIQPSEPRDSAVYFCASGWGTANTEAFFGQGTRLTVV.

This chain connects TRBV18 to TRBJ2-5, with 9 bases aligning to TRBD2. The CDR3 sequence is 18 residues long. Germline values: CDR1 KGHSH, CDR2 LQKENI. The trim removed 3 bases at V and 5 bases at J, leaving 16 bases unmatched. The CDR3 DNA follows: TGTGCCAGCTCACCGTACGAGTCTAGCGGGGAAGCGGCGGAGACCCAGTACTTC. Its protein product is CASSPYESSGEAAETQYF.

The chain joins TRBV7-2 to TRBJ1-6, with a tentative D call TRBD1 (5 bases). The CDR3 is made up of 15 amino acids. CDR1 is SGHTA and CDR2 is FQGNSA in the germline V gene. Trimming cost V 1 base and J 15 bases, with 19 bases left between them. This CDR3 is CASSLGGRERYNLHF. The CDR3 DNA is TGTGCCAGCAGCTTAGGAGGCAGGGAGAGGTATAACCTCCACTTT.

This clone was counted a few times. The V gene is TRBV12-3 or TRBV12-4, the J gene TRBJ2-4, with TRBD2 as a possible D gene (5 bases). This CDR3 has 12 amino acids. Between the trimmed V and J ends, which lost 6 bases and 6 bases, there was a span of 9 bases. CDR3 nucleotides: TGTGCCAGCAGCCCCGCGGGAAACATTCAGTACTTC. Its protein is CASSPAGNIQYF.

The chain joins TRBV12-5 to TRBJ2-1; 14 bases line up with TRBD2. In germline, CDR1 is LGHNT, CDR2 FRNRAP. This CDR3 contains 17 residues. The V gene end was trimmed by 5 bases and the J gene end by 3 bases; junction bases not matched to a gene: 6. CDR3 residues: CASGLRLAGGIYNEQFF. The CDR3 nucleotides read TGTGCTAGTGGTCTAAGACTAGCGGGGGGGATCTACAATGAGCAGTTCTTC.

The chain recombines TRBV10-2 with TRBJ2-7; D gene ambiguous. CDR3 size: 14 residues. V dropped 6 bases and J dropped 2 bases, with 14 bases sitting between them. The germline V gene has CDR1 WSHSY and CDR2 SAAADI. In DNA, the CDR3 is TGCGCCAGCAGACCCGAGGTAGCAGCCTACGAGCAGTACTTC. Translating it yields CASRPEVAAYEQYF.

This chain joins TRBV7-2 and TRBJ1-2; 8 bases map to TRBD1. Per germline, CDR1 SGHTA and CDR2 FQGNSA. With 1 base clipped from V and 7 bases from J, the junction kept 11 bases outside the gene matches. CDR3 length equals 16 residues. CDR3 sequence: CASSLEWAGGASGYTF. The CDR3, as DNA: TGTGCCAGCAGCTTAGAATGGGCAGGGGGCGCATCTGGCTACACCTTC.

J is TRBJ1-6 and V is TRBV3-1 (or the pseudogene TRBV3-2); D is unresolved. Per germline, CDR1 LGHDT and CDR2 YNNKEL (reference sequence). This CDR3 is built from 14 residues. Between the trimmed V and J ends, which lost 4 bases and 6 bases, there was a span of 10 bases. The CDR3 here is CASSPQAINSPLHF. CDR3 DNA sequence: TGTGCCAGCAGCCCTCAGGCGATTAATTCACCCCTCCACTTT.

The gene calls are TRBV19 and TRBJ1-5, with D tentatively TRBD1 (6 bases). Germline V gene sequence: CDR1 LNHDA, CDR2 SQIVND (reference sequence). With 2 bases removed from V and 5 bases from J, the gap between germline ends came to 19 bases. The CDR3 runs 17 residues. Written as DNA, the CDR3 is TGTGCCAGTAGTATAAGGGTCAGGGCAGGGGACTATCAGCCCCAGCATTTT. Protein product: CASSIRVRAGDYQPQHF.

The gene calls are TRBV7-9 and TRBJ2-5; maybe TRBD2 (5 bases). Germline CDR1 reads SEHNR; CDR2 reads FQNEAQ (reference sequence). The ends were cut back, 1 base at V and 4 bases at J, with 7 bases in the middle. The CDR3 is 13 residues long. CDR3 nucleotides: TGTGCCAGCAGCTTAGTCGGAGGAGAGACCCAGTACTTC. Translated: CASSLVGGETQYF. Full variable domain (remainder filled in from reference TRBV7-9 and TRBJ2-5): DTGVSQNPRHKITKRGQNVTFRCDPISEHNRLYWYRQTLGQGPEFLTYFQNEAQLEKSRLLSDRFSAERPKGSFSTLEIQRTEQGDSAMYLCASSLVGGETQYFGPGTRLLVL.

About this clone itself: This same CDR3 is encoded by further DNA sequences in the sample. The rearrangement joins TRBV2 to TRBJ2-5; 7 bases are a match to TRBD1. CDR1 and CDR2 from the germline V gene are SNHLY and FYNNEI. J gave up 4 bases and V 2 bases, and 4 bases lay outside the gene matches. The CDR3 contains 14 residues. CDR3 bases: TGTGCCAGCAGTGAACTGACAGGGCGAGAGACCCAGTACTTC. Amino acids: CASSELTGRETQYF.

The chain joins TRBV6-4 to TRBJ1-1; D ambiguous. The CDR3 extends over 14 amino acids. CDR1 and CDR2 (germline): MRHNA, SNTAGT. The V gene lost 4 bases and the J gene lost 3 bases, with 12 bases spanning the gap. The CDR3 DNA sequence: TGTGCCAGCAGTGTGCGCTATAGAGACACTGAAGCTTTCTTT. It is translated as CASSVRYRDTEAFF.